The 29 T cell receptor beta chains below were found in one sample sequenced in a study of T-cell reconstitution after alpha-beta-depleted transplantation in children. Preparation of the TCRbeta library involved a method that used unique molecular identifiers. TCRdb recomputed calls from the PCR reads with MiXCR, one row per CDR3 protein. The sample has some 440,000 distinct CDR3 sequences; around 15% are singletons. The sample was PBMCs, mostly from graft donor cells, taken 360 days after TCRalphabeta/CD19-depleted stem cell transplant. These TCRs come from a boy under three years old who had a stem cell transplant for Wiskott-Aldrich syndrome, so the T cells may come from the graft donor.

A few counts support this clonotype. The rearrangement links TRBV5-1 to TRBJ1-2; TRBD1 agrees at 7 bases. This CDR3 region has 14 residues. V shed 2 bases, J shed 3 bases, and the junction held 4 bases outside the gene matches. Germline assignment: CDR1 SGHRS and CDR2 YFSETQ. CDR3 in amino acids: CASSFAGQDYGYTF. DNA for the CDR3: TGCGCCAGCAGCTTCGCAGGACAGGACTATGGCTACACCTTC.

The chain has TRBV28 and TRBJ2-5, with D perhaps matching TRBD2 (7 bases). Trimming pared 6 bases from V and 5 bases from J, leaving 25 bases between. The CDR3 loop spans 17 amino acids. The germline V gene has CDR1 MDHEN and CDR2 SYDVKM. The CDR3 reads CASSPNGWRGPGETQYF. The CDR3 nucleotides are TGTGCCAGCAGCCCCAATGGCTGGCGGGGGCCGGGGGAGACCCAGTACTTC.

This clonotype was recorded a few times. J is TRBJ2-7 and V is TRBV15, with 10 nucleotides matching TRBD1. V dropped 1 base and J dropped 2; count of bases not matched to a gene: 2. The V gene's germline CDR1 is LNHNV and CDR2 YYDKDF (reference sequence). This CDR3 region has 15 residues. The CDR3 protein is CATSRVGTGAYEQYF. CDR3 DNA sequence: TGTGCCACCAGCAGAGTGGGGACAGGGGCCTACGAGCAGTACTTC.

This clonotype was detected a few times. The chain carries TRBV20-1 and TRBJ2-7, with no clear D. From germline, CDR1 is DFQATT and CDR2 SNEGSKA (reference sequence). V was pared by 6 bases and J by 0 bases, with 18 bases between. This CDR3 has 15 amino acids. The CDR3 coding sequence is TGCAGTGCAATGAGCTGGGCCGGTGGCTCCTACGAGCAGTACTTC. This encodes CSAMSWAGGSYEQYF.

In this sample, this clonotype turned up a few times. V gene TRBV10-3 combines with J gene TRBJ1-1; D is possibly TRBD1 (5 bases). The CDR3 has 14 amino acids. Trimming stripped 3 bases from V and 3 bases from J, with 11 bases between. The germline CDR1 and CDR2 sequences are ENHRY and SYGVKD. The CDR3 sequence: CAISEVGGYTEAFF. Written as DNA, the CDR3 is TGTGCCATCAGTGAAGTCGGGGGGTACACTGAAGCTTTCTTT.

This clonotype was seen at least ten times. The chain employs TRBV5-1 and TRBJ2-7; a possible D gene is TRBD1 (6 bases). V lost 5 bases, J lost 4 bases, and 13 bases lay in between. Germline V gene sequence: CDR1 SGHRS, CDR2 YFSETQ. This CDR3 spans 13 amino acids. Here the CDR3 DNA reads TGCGCCAGCAGTCACAGGGATGGGTACGAGCAGTACTTC. Residues: CASSHRDGYEQYF. Full variable domain (remainder filled in from reference TRBV5-1 and TRBJ2-7): KAGVTQTPRYLIKTRGQQVTLSCSPISGHRSVSWYQQTPGQGLQFLFEYFSETQRNKGNFPGRFSGRQFSNSRSEMNVSTLELGDSALYLCASSHRDGYEQYFGPGTRLTVT.

With regard to this clonotype: A much larger clone is a single base away; this may be a read error. V and J are TRBV15 and TRBJ2-2, with D unresolved. CDR3 length: 13 residues. The germline CDR1 and CDR2 sequences are LNHNV and YYDKDF (reference sequence). In DNA form, the CDR3 reads TGTGCCACCAGCCGACACCCCACCGAGGAGCTGTTTTTT. It specifies CATSRHPTEELFF.

This chain uses TRBV12-3 or TRBV12-4 with TRBJ1-1, with D unresolved. V was shortened by 3 bases and J by 1 base, with 9 bases between the two germline ends. The CDR3 sequence is 14 residues long. The DNA of the CDR3 is TGTGCCAGCAGTTTGAGGATCGGGAACACTGAAGCTTTCTTT. Protein product: CASSLRIGNTEAFF.

This clonotype was recorded a few times. The genes are TRBV20-1 and TRBJ2-7, with a weak D call TRBD1 (6 bases). The CDR3 runs 14 residues. V was trimmed by 7 bases and J by 0 bases, leaving 16 bases between them. Germline loops: CDR1 DFQATT, CDR2 SNEGSKA (reference sequence). The CDR3 region has the DNA TGCAGTGAACTTCGGACAGCAAACTCCTACGAGCAGTACTTC. Protein sequence: CSELRTANSYEQYF.

The V gene is TRBV18, the J gene TRBJ2-6; a possible D gene is TRBD2 (7 bases). This CDR3 comprises 16 residues. V was shortened by 3 bases and J by 6 bases, with 15 bases between the two germline ends. Germline V CDR1 and CDR2: KGHSH, LQKENI. The CDR3 protein is CASSPRGGAVANVLTF. CDR3 coding DNA: TGTGCCAGCTCACCTCGAGGGGGGGCTGTGGCCAACGTCCTGACTTTC.

The rearrangement uses TRBV15 and TRBJ2-5; D possibly corresponds to TRBD2 (5 bases). This CDR3 is built from 13 residues. CDR1 is LNHNV and CDR2 is YYDKDF in the germline V gene (reference sequence). With 1 base removed from V and 2 bases from J, the gap between germline ends came to 5 bases. CDR3 in amino acids: CATSRGGQETQYF. CDR3 nucleotide sequence: TGTGCCACCAGCAGAGGCGGGCAAGAGACCCAGTACTTC.

The chain uses TRBV11-2 and TRBJ2-1; the D gene is possibly TRBD1 (5 bases). Per germline, CDR1 SGHAT and CDR2 FQNNGV. V lost 2 bases and J 4 bases, leaving 21 bases between the germline ends. The CDR3 length is 18 residues. CDR3 DNA: TGTGCCAGCAGCTTAATCGAAGGCAGGGCAATCCCTTACAATGAGCAGTTCTTC. Translated: CASSLIEGRAIPYNEQFF.

A few counts support this clonotype. This sequence joins TRBV5-6 and TRBJ2-3; no clear D. The CDR3 totals 15 residues. CDR1 and CDR2 from the germline V gene are SGHDT and YYEEEE. Trimming took 1 base from V and 0 from J, leaving 9 bases between them. The CDR3 region has the DNA TGTGCCAGCAGCTTGCCTAGTCCTAGCACAGATACGCAGTATTTT. Amino acids: CASSLPSPSTDTQYF.

This clonotype was found a few times. The chain employs TRBV11-2 and TRBJ1-5; possible D gene TRBD1, 6 bases. CDR3 length: 18 residues. CDR1 SGHAT and CDR2 FQNNGV come from the germline V gene. Trimming took 0 bases from V and 2 from J, leaving 17 bases between them. For the CDR3, the DNA is TGTGCCAGCAGCTTAGATTCGGGGGCAGGGGCTCGCAATCAGCCCCAGCATTTT. Amino acids: CASSLDSGAGARNQPQHF.

This clonotype was seen only a few times. The J gene is TRBJ2-1, the V gene TRBV29-1; TRBD1 agrees at 10 bases. The germline CDR1 and CDR2 sequences are SQVTM and ANQGSEA. V lost 8 bases and J lost 6; bases outside the gene matches: 4. The CDR3 sequence is 12 residues long. This chain's CDR3 is CSFGQGGNEQFF. CDR3 DNA sequence: TGCAGCTTTGGACAGGGGGGCAATGAGCAGTTCTTC.

This rearrangement joins TRBV12-3 or TRBV12-4 to TRBJ2-7; D tentatively fits TRBD1 or TRBD2 (5 bases each). The CDR3 consists of 14 residues. Trimming left V 6 bases short and J 9 bases short, with 21 bases between. The CDR3 nucleotides are TGTGCCAGCAGGAGTACCGGGACCGCCCTTGGGCAGTACTTC. It encodes CASRSTGTALGQYF.

This clonotype was seen a handful of times. This chain uses TRBV25-1 with TRBJ2-1; 9 bases match TRBD2. Germline CDR1 and CDR2: MGHDK and SYGVNS. With 0 bases clipped from V and 10 bases from J, the junction kept 10 bases outside the gene matches. There are 16 residues in the CDR3. The CDR3 spells CASSEYGKRGDQEQFF. DNA for the CDR3: TGTGCCAGCAGTGAATATGGCAAGCGGGGGGATCAAGAGCAGTTCTTC.

The chain combines TRBV20-1 with TRBJ1-1; D is uncertain. Germline CDR1 and CDR2: DFQATT and SNEGSKA (reference sequence). The CDR3 runs 10 residues. V lost 5 bases and J 6 bases, leaving 7 bases between the germline ends. The CDR3 coding sequence is TGCAGTGCTTGGCTGGCTGAAGCTTTCTTT. Translated, it gives CSAWLAEAFF.

This chain connects TRBV7-6 to TRBJ1-6; possibly TRBD1 for D (6 bases). The germline V gene has CDR1 SGHVS and CDR2 FNYEAQ. The CDR3 is made up of 15 amino acids. V was cut by 3 bases and J by 5 bases, with 11 bases left in between. In nucleotides, the CDR3 is TGTGCCAGCAGCTTGGAACAGGGAAATAATTCACCCCTCCACTTT. This encodes CASSLEQGNNSPLHF.

The gene calls are TRBV7-2 and TRBJ2-1; 8 bases line up with TRBD2. CDR1 is SGHTA and CDR2 is FQGNSA in the germline V gene. V lost 5 bases, J lost 9 bases, and 3 bases stayed unmatched. CDR3 size: 12 residues. The CDR3 protein is CASSPSGSEQFF. The CDR3 DNA sequence: TGTGCCAGCAGCCCTAGCGGGTCTGAGCAGTTCTTC.

This clonotype turned up a few times. CDR3 protein: CASSQLGRGYTF. Written as DNA, the CDR3 is TGCGCCAGCAGCCAATTGGGACGTGGCTACACCTTC. This sequence joins TRBV4-1 and TRBJ1-2, with D perhaps TRBD1 (5 bases). The V gene lost 2 bases and the J gene lost 7 bases, with 8 bases spanning the gap. The CDR3 runs 12 residues. Germline CDR1 reads MGHRA; CDR2 reads YSYEKL.

The chain is built from TRBV11-1 and TRBJ2-1, with 15 bases lining up with TRBD2. CDR1 is SGHAT and CDR2 is FQDESV in the germline V gene (reference sequence). This CDR3 has 19 residues. Trimming took 0 bases from V and 8 from J; bases not matched to a gene: 11. The CDR3 nucleotides read TGTGCCAGCAGCTTAGCGCGGACTAGCGGGAGGGAGGTCGGCCATGAGCAGTTCTTC. It codes for CASSLARTSGREVGHEQFF.

V and J are TRBV5-1 and TRBJ2-5; D is unclear. Per germline, CDR1 SGHRS and CDR2 YFSETQ. The CDR3 has 15 amino acids. Trimming shortened V by 0 bases and J by 1 base, and 10 bases separated the two germline ends. The CDR3 loop is CASSLAPGFQETQYF. CDR3 nucleotides: TGCGCCAGCAGCTTGGCCCCAGGCTTCCAAGAGACCCAGTACTTC.

The genes are TRBV5-1 and TRBJ2-3, with TRBD2 matching over 10 bases. The germline V gene encodes CDR1 SGHRS and CDR2 YFSETQ. This CDR3 comprises 15 residues. Trimming took 1 base from V and 4 from J; bases not matched to a gene: 3. As DNA, the CDR3 is TGCGCCAGCAGCTTGTCGCTAGCGGGGGCAGATACGCAGTATTTT. It encodes CASSLSLAGADTQYF.

The gene calls are TRBV29-1 and TRBJ2-5; 8 bases map to TRBD2. The CDR3 contains 13 residues. Per the germline V gene, CDR1 is SQVTM and CDR2 is ANQGSEA. Germline trimming cut 5 bases from V and 4 bases from J; bases unmatched to any gene: 6. The CDR3 is CSVNRAGGETQYF. CDR3 nucleotides: TGCAGCGTTAATAGGGCGGGAGGAGAGACCCAGTACTTC.

The CDR3 DNA is TGTGCCAGCAGAGTAGGACAGGGAGCCTACGAGCAGTACTTC. It is translated as CASRVGQGAYEQYF. The rearrangement links TRBV3-1 to TRBJ2-7; TRBD1 agrees at 8 bases. CDR1 LGHDT and CDR2 YNNKEL come from the germline V gene (reference sequence). The CDR3 runs to 14 residues. V dropped 6 bases and J dropped 2; count of bases not matched to a gene: 6.

The J gene is TRBJ2-3, the V gene TRBV5-6; the D gene could be TRBD1 or TRBD2 (5 bases each). Trimming took 3 bases from V and 7 from J, leaving 15 bases between them. Germline V gene data show CDR1 as SGHDT and CDR2 as YYEEEE. The length of the CDR3 is 14 residues. The CDR3 protein is CASSSLAKGHTQYF. The DNA for the CDR3 is TGTGCCAGCAGCTCATTAGCGAAGGGGCATACGCAGTATTTT.

The J gene is TRBJ2-5, the V gene TRBV5-1; no firm D call. Trimming cost V 3 bases and J 9 bases, with 18 bases left between them. The germline gives CDR1 SGHRS, CDR2 YFSETQ. This CDR3 has 14 amino acids. CDR3 loop: CASSSSESGEAQYF. In DNA form, the CDR3 reads TGCGCCAGCAGCTCCTCTGAGTCTGGCGAGGCCCAGTACTTC.

This clonotype was seen more than once but under ten times. In DNA form, the CDR3 reads TGCGCCAGCAGCTTATATCAGGGCGGGGAGCTGTTTTTT. Translated, it gives CASSLYQGGELFF. This chain joins TRBV5-1 and TRBJ2-2; D is possibly TRBD1 (5 bases). Germline V gene sequence: CDR1 SGHRS, CDR2 YFSETQ. The CDR3 totals 13 residues. V lost 2 bases and J lost 7, with 9 bases in between.